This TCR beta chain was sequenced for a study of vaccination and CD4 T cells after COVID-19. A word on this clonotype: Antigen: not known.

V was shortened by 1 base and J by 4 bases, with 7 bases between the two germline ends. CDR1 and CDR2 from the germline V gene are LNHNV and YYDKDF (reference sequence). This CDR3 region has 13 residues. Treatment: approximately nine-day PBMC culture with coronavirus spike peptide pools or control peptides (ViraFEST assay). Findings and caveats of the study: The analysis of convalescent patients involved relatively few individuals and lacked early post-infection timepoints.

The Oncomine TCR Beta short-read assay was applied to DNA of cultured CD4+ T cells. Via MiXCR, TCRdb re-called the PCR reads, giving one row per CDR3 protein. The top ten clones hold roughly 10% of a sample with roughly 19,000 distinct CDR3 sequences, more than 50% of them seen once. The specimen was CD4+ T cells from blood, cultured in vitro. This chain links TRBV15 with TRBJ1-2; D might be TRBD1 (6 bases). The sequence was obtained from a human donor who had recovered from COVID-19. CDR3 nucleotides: TGTGCCACCAGCAGAGCAGGGGTCTATGGCTACACCTTC. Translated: CATSRAGVYGYTF.